Shown below are 11 T cell receptor beta chains from a single sample sequenced in a study of glioma-infiltrating T cells after dendritic cell vaccination. The time point was: after dendritic cell vaccination, including at tumor progression/relapse. TCRdb's table, derived via immunoSEQ multiplex PCR, lists solely in-frame clones and lacks some. The sample holds around 92,000 clones, around 80% seen once. The material sequenced was blood, taken after dendritic cell vaccination. These receptors originate from a human donor with glioblastoma.

The gene calls are TRBV4-1 and TRBJ2-7; 9 bases match TRBD2. The J segment lost 5 bases and the V segment lost 1 base, leaving 9 bases of the junction unmatched. CDR3 length: 16 residues. Germline V CDR1 and CDR2: MGHRA, YSYEKL. The CDR3 DNA is TGCGCCAGCAGCCAAGTTTGGGCTAGCGGGACCCACGAGCAGTACTTC. Its translation is CASSQVWASGTHEQYF.

The chain employs TRBV6-4 and TRBJ1-2; D is unresolved. The CDR3 loop spans 13 amino acids. The ends were cut back, 0 bases at V and 4 bases at J, with 6 bases in the middle. Germline CDR1 reads MRHNA; CDR2 reads SNTAGT. The CDR3 reads CASSDSTGYGYTF. The DNA of the CDR3 is TGTGCCAGCAGTGACTCTACGGGCTATGGCTACACCTTC.

The chain uses TRBV29-1 and TRBJ2-7, with TRBD1 matching 10 bases. The V and J ends lost 7 bases and 9 bases, in that order; junction bases with no gene match: 9. This CDR3 spans 12 amino acids. The V gene's germline CDR1 is SQVTM and CDR2 ANQGSEA. The CDR3 DNA sequence: TGCAGCGCCACCGGGACAGGGGTAAGGCAGTACTTC. It translates to CSATGTGVRQYF.

This clone was detected once. This chain links TRBV7-2 with TRBJ1-5; possibly TRBD1 for D (6 bases). The CDR3 has 17 residues. CDR1 SGHTA and CDR2 FQGNSA come from the germline V gene. Trimming removed 6 bases from V and 4 bases from J, with 22 bases in between. Written as DNA, the CDR3 is TGTGCCAGCAGATCCACAGGGAGGGTTTTTTGTAATCAGCCCCAGCATTTT. Encoded protein: CASRSTGRVFCNQPQHF.

The rearrangement joins TRBV19 to TRBJ2-7; 12 positions match TRBD1. Per germline, CDR1 LNHDA and CDR2 SQIVND (reference sequence). V lost 5 bases and J lost 2; bases outside the gene matches: 7. This CDR3 spans 16 amino acids. The CDR3 bases are TGTGCCAGTAGTCGTCCGGGACAGGGGGCCGCCTACGAGCAGTACTTC. Translating gives CASSRPGQGAAYEQYF.

The chain has TRBV28 and TRBJ1-2, with D perhaps matching TRBD1 (6 bases). The length of the CDR3 is 16 residues. Trimming removed 6 bases at V and 4 bases at J, with 21 bases between. CDR1 MDHEN and CDR2 SYDVKM come from the germline V gene. The CDR3 spells CASSPGGAGKPYGYTF. In DNA, the CDR3 is TGTGCCAGCAGCCCCGGGGGGGCAGGAAAGCCCTATGGCTACACCTTC.

The V gene is TRBV19, the J gene TRBJ2-1; the match to TRBD1 covers 12 bases. This CDR3 spans 14 amino acids. V dropped 7 bases and J dropped 8; count of bases not matched to a gene: 6. CDR1 is LNHDA and CDR2 is SQIVND in the germline V gene (reference sequence). CDR3 in DNA: TGTGCCAGTAATGGGGACAGGGGGCATCATGAGCAGTTCTTC. This translates into CASNGDRGHHEQFF. The whole variable domain, remainder taken from reference TRBV19 and TRBJ2-1, is DGGITQSPKYLFRKEGQNVTLSCEQNLNHDAMYWYRQDPGQGLRLIYYSQIVNDFQKGDIAEGYSVSREKKESFPLTVTSAQKNPTAFYLCASNGDRGHHEQFFGPGTRLTVL.

The count of this clone is one. The V gene is TRBV27, the J gene TRBJ2-2; tentative D call: TRBD2 (5 bases). The CDR3 runs 13 residues. The germline V gene has CDR1 MNHEY and CDR2 SMNVEV (reference sequence). Trimming took 3 bases from V and 6 from J, leaving 8 bases between them. The CDR3 coding sequence is TGTGCCAGCAGTTTCGGGGTTGCCGGGGAGCTGTTTTTT. Its protein product is CASSFGVAGELFF.

The rearrangement links TRBV2 to TRBJ2-3, with TRBD2 identical over 10 bases. There are 16 residues in the CDR3. Germline loops: CDR1 SNHLY, CDR2 FYNNEI. V trimming: 5 bases; J trimming: 1 base; junction bases outside the gene matches: 6. Here the CDR3 reads CASSPNGLAGTDTQYF. As DNA, the CDR3 is TGTGCCAGCAGTCCTAACGGACTAGCGGGCACAGATACGCAGTATTTT.

The J gene is TRBJ2-3, the V gene TRBV7-8; 8 bases map to TRBD2. Germline CDR1 and CDR2: SGHVS and FQNEAQ. The CDR3 is made up of 16 amino acids. V trimming: 2 bases; J trimming: 3 bases; junction bases outside the gene matches: 7. The chain's CDR3 is CASSLLSGLGTDTQYF. As DNA, the CDR3 is TGTGCCAGCAGCTTATTGTCGGGACTAGGGACAGATACGCAGTATTTT. Full variable domain (remainder filled in from reference TRBV7-8 and TRBJ2-3): GAGVSQSPRYKVAKRGQDVALRCDPISGHVSLFWYQQALGQGPEFLTYFQNEAQLDKSGLPSDRFFAERPEGSVSTLKIQRTQQEDSAVYLCASSLLSGLGTDTQYFGPGTRLTVL.

In its sample, this clone was seen a few times. This sequence joins TRBV2 and TRBJ2-7; tentatively, D is TRBD1 (7 bases). The germline V gene has CDR1 SNHLY and CDR2 FYNNEI. There are 14 residues in the CDR3. The V end lost 6 bases, the J end lost 0 bases, and 12 bases lay between the germline ends. Here the CDR3 DNA reads TGTGCCAGCAGGCGGGACAGAAGCTCCTACGAGCAGTACTTC. It is translated as CASRRDRSSYEQYF. Based on the CDR3 plus reference TRBV2 and TRBJ2-7, the full variable domain is EPEVTQTPSHQVTQMGQEVILRCVPISNHLYFYWYRQILGQKVEFLVSFYNNEISEKSEIFDDQFSVERPDGSNFTLKIRSTKLEDSAMYFCASRRDRSSYEQYFGPGTRLTVT.